This T cell receptor (beta chain) comes out of a study of patients and donors after allogeneic stem cell transplantation. Using its own MiXCR run on the RT-PCR reads, TCRdb lists one record per CDR3 protein. The repertoire holds over 350,000 distinct CDR3 sequences, 16% seen once, with about 7% in the top ten. Germline CDR1 SNHLY, CDR2 FYNNEI. Trimming left V 1 base short and J 2 bases short, with 4 bases between. The CDR3 has 13 residues. The material sequenced was blood, either unsorted or a sorted T cell fraction (not recorded which). This sequence originates from a human donor who was either an allogeneic HSCT recipient or a stem cell or donor lymphocyte infusion donor (not recorded which). It is not recorded whose cells these are; they may come from a transplant donor. The rearrangement links TRBV2 to TRBJ2-3, with no clear D. The CDR3 DNA sequence: TGTGCCAGCAGTGAAGACTCCACAGATACGCAGTATTTT. Encoded protein: CASSEDSTDTQYF.